The 19 T cell receptor beta chains below all came from one sample that was sequenced in a study of blood T cell repertoires in COVID-19. Libraries were prepared by immunoSEQ multiplex PCR; TCRdb keeps only in-frame clonotypes and omits some of them. The sample shows over 200,000 clones, 82% of them seen only once. What was sequenced was PBMCs or T cells enriched from blood (not recorded which). The receptor source for this set is a man aged 35 to 55 who had recovered from COVID-19.

J is TRBJ1-2 and V is TRBV9, with 12 bases fitting TRBD1. The CDR3 sequence is 15 residues long. CDR1 is SGDLS, CDR2 YYNGEE, per germline. Unmatched junction bases numbered 3, after V lost 3 bases and J lost 3 bases. CDR3 sequence: CASSAGQGAYYGYTF. The CDR3 region has the DNA TGTGCCAGCAGCGCGGGACAGGGGGCGTACTATGGCTACACCTTC. The whole variable domain, filled in from reference TRBV9 and TRBJ1-2, reads DSGVTQTPKHLITATGQRVTLRCSPRSGDLSVYWYQQSLDQGLQFLIQYYNGEERAKGNILERFSAQQFPDLHSELNLSSLELGDSALYFCASSAGQGAYYGYTFGSGTRLTVV.

Worth noting for this clone: Additional DNA sequences in this sample encode the identical CDR3. This chain links TRBV18 with TRBJ1-2, with TRBD1 matching 10 bases. V trimming: 2 bases; J trimming: 4 bases; junction bases outside the gene matches: 1. The V gene's germline CDR1 is KGHSH and CDR2 LQKENI. The CDR3 extends over 14 amino acids. This CDR3 is CASSPGTGVYGYTF. The CDR3 region has the DNA TGTGCCAGCTCACCAGGGACAGGGGTCTATGGCTACACCTTC.

CDR3 nucleotide sequence: TGTGCCAGCAGCCAATGGGCTGAGCAGTTCTTC. Its translation is CASSQWAEQFF. The chain links TRBV3-1 (or the pseudogene TRBV3-2) to TRBJ2-1; D remains ambiguous. Germline values: CDR1 LGHDT, CDR2 YNNKEL (reference sequence). The CDR3 spans 11 residues. Deletions cut 2 bases from V and 9 bases from J, with 5 bases between.

The V gene is TRBV27, the J gene TRBJ2-1, with 9 positions matching TRBD2. Germline CDR1 MNHEY, CDR2 SMNVEV (reference sequence). The CDR3 runs 15 residues. V lost 5 bases, J lost 9 bases, and 11 bases stayed unmatched. Here the CDR3 DNA reads TGTGCCAGCAGTCCCCTCGAGCGGGAGGAGATTGAGCAGTTCTTC. Translation: CASSPLEREEIEQFF.

The V call is TRBV9, the J call TRBJ2-5; tentative D call: TRBD1 (5 bases). Trimming pared 2 bases from V and 5 bases from J, leaving 16 bases between. The CDR3 has 15 amino acids. CDR1 and CDR2 from the germline V gene are SGDLS and YYNGEE. This CDR3 reads CASSVRTSWGETQYF. DNA for the CDR3: TGTGCCAGCAGCGTCAGGACATCATGGGGTGAGACCCAGTACTTC.

The genes are TRBV7-9 and TRBJ1-1; 9 bases map to TRBD1. CDR1 is SEHNR, CDR2 FQNEAQ, per germline (reference sequence). The V gene end was trimmed by 5 bases and the J gene end by 5 bases; junction bases not matched to a gene: 12. CDR3 size: 16 residues. The CDR3 loop reads CASSKQQGATRTEAFF. CDR3 coding DNA: TGTGCCAGCAGCAAACAACAGGGGGCGACGCGGACTGAAGCTTTCTTT.

The chain recombines TRBV5-4 with TRBJ1-3; D unresolved. Trimming removed 0 bases from V and 7 bases from J, with 14 bases in between. CDR3 length equals 15 residues. Germline lookup yields CDR1 SGHNT and CDR2 YYREEE (reference sequence). The CDR3 region has the DNA TGTGCCAGCAGCTTGGACCTCAAAGGCGGCAACACCATATATTTT. The encoded protein is CASSLDLKGGNTIYF.

V and J are TRBV30 and TRBJ1-1; TRBD1 might be the D (6 bases). The germline V and J ends were trimmed by 3 bases and 7 bases, with 15 bases remaining between them. Per the germline V gene, CDR1 is GTSNPN and CDR2 is SVGIG (reference sequence). The CDR3 runs 13 residues. The CDR3 DNA reads TGTGCCTGGAGGGTACAGGGAGGGATTGAAGCTTTCTTT. Its protein is CAWRVQGGIEAFF. Drawing the rest from reference TRBV30 and TRBJ1-1, the complete variable domain is SQTIHQWPATLVQPVGSPLSLECTVEGTSNPNLYWYRQAAGRGLQLLFYSVGIGQISSEVPQNLSASRPQDRQFILSSKKLLLSDSGFYLCAWRVQGGIEAFFGQGTRLTVV.

The CDR3, as DNA: TGTGCCAGCTCACCATCGGCCGGGACAGCTAATGAAAAACTGTTTTTT. Protein sequence: CASSPSAGTANEKLFF. The chain couples TRBV18 to TRBJ1-4; 7 bases match TRBD1. Germline loops: CDR1 KGHSH, CDR2 LQKENI. Trimming at V came to 2 bases and at J to 3 bases, leaving 6 bases not matched to a gene. The CDR3 totals 16 residues.

The chain combines TRBV28 with TRBJ1-5, with TRBD1 as a possible D gene (6 bases). CDR3 size: 15 residues. Germline lookup yields CDR1 MDHEN and CDR2 SYDVKM. Between the trimmed V and J ends, which lost 6 bases and 3 bases, there was a span of 15 bases. CDR3: CASSTGTPFNQPQHF. In DNA, the CDR3 is TGTGCCAGCAGCACCGGGACACCTTTCAATCAGCCCCAGCATTTT.

This clone was observed a few times. This chain joins TRBV29-1 and TRBJ1-1, with TRBD1 matching over 8 bases. This CDR3 contains 12 residues. The germline V gene encodes CDR1 SQVTM and CDR2 ANQGSEA. V lost 4 bases and J lost 5; bases outside the gene matches: 3. The CDR3 sequence is CSVGTGRTEAFF. The CDR3 DNA follows: TGCAGCGTTGGGACAGGGAGGACTGAAGCTTTCTTT. Full variable domain (rest looked up from reference TRBV29-1 and TRBJ1-1): SAVISQKPSRDICQRGTSLTIQCQVDSQVTMMFWYRQQPGQSLTLIATANQGSEATYESGFVIDKFPISRPNLTFSTLTVSNMSPEDSSIYLCSVGTGRTEAFFGQGTRLTVV.

V gene TRBV18 combines with J gene TRBJ2-5; TRBD2 matches 12 bases. J was trimmed by 5 bases and V by 3 bases; bases with no gene match: 7. Looked up from germline, CDR1 is KGHSH and CDR2 is LQKENI. This CDR3 spans 16 amino acids. The CDR3: CASSPLTSGSYETQYF. The CDR3 nucleotides are TGTGCCAGCTCACCCCTGACTAGCGGGAGTTATGAGACCCAGTACTTC.

The chain is built from TRBV30 and TRBJ2-7; 11 bases line up with TRBD2. V shed 1 base, J shed 7 bases, and the junction held 21 bases outside the gene matches. Germline V gives CDR1 GTSNPN, CDR2 SVGIG (reference sequence). This CDR3 comprises 19 residues. The CDR3 bases are TGTGCCTGGAGTGACGCAGGGGACAATTTAGCGGGAGGGCCATGGGAGCAGTACTTC. It codes for CAWSDAGDNLAGGPWEQYF.

The chain has TRBV28 and TRBJ2-7, with D perhaps matching TRBD2 (6 bases). This CDR3 has 14 residues. With 1 base removed from V and 6 bases from J, the gap between germline ends came to 13 bases. Germline CDR1 MDHEN, CDR2 SYDVKM. This CDR3 is CASSLFGGIVEQYF. Here the CDR3 DNA reads TGTGCCAGCAGTTTATTTGGGGGGATCGTCGAGCAGTACTTC. Using reference TRBV28 and TRBJ2-7 for the parts outside the CDR3, the full variable domain is DVKVTQSSRYLVKRTGEKVFLECVQDMDHENMFWYRQDPGLGLRLIYFSYDVKMKEKGDIPEGYSVSREKKERFSLILESASTNQTSMYLCASSLFGGIVEQYFGPGTRLTVT.

The rearrangement joins TRBV3-1 (or the pseudogene TRBV3-2) to TRBJ2-5; 8 bases align to TRBD1. The ends lost 7 bases at V and 4 bases at J; junction bases unmatched: 5. Looked up from germline, CDR1 is LGHDT and CDR2 is YNNKEL (reference sequence). The CDR3 runs 13 residues. This CDR3 reads CASTKTGGETQYF. The DNA for the CDR3 is TGTGCCAGCACCAAAACAGGGGGAGAGACCCAGTACTTC.

This rearrangement joins TRBV27 to TRBJ2-7; 7 nucleotides match TRBD1. Germline CDR1 MNHEY, CDR2 SMNVEV (reference sequence). This CDR3 region has 15 residues. The J segment lost 4 bases and the V segment lost 5 bases, leaving 11 bases of the junction unmatched. CDR3 residues: CASSLLQGKGYEQYF. The CDR3 region has the DNA TGTGCCAGCAGTCTTTTACAGGGGAAGGGTTACGAGCAGTACTTC.

The chain couples TRBV3-1 (or the pseudogene TRBV3-2) to TRBJ2-3, with D possibly matching TRBD2 (6 bases). Germline CDR1 LGHDT, CDR2 YNNKEL (reference sequence). The CDR3 covers 15 residues. The ends were cut back, 2 bases at V and 1 base at J, with 10 bases in the middle. The chain's CDR3 is CASSQWRAGTDTQYF. In nucleotides, the CDR3 is TGTGCCAGCAGCCAATGGAGGGCGGGCACAGATACGCAGTATTTT.

The V call is TRBV20-1, the J call TRBJ2-5; tentative D call: TRBD2 (6 bases). The CDR3 length is 16 residues. V shed 3 bases and J shed 5 bases, with 22 bases lying between them. Germline lookup yields CDR1 DFQATT and CDR2 SNEGSKA (reference sequence). The CDR3 is CSASPNRLGAGETQYF. CDR3 DNA sequence: TGCAGTGCTAGTCCCAACCGACTAGGGGCGGGGGAGACCCAGTACTTC.

The CDR3 sequence: CASSVVAGSYNEQFF. CDR3 in DNA: TGTGCCAGCAGCGTAGTGGCAGGTTCCTACAATGAGCAGTTCTTC. The chain uses TRBV9 and TRBJ2-1; D unclear. The germline V gene encodes CDR1 SGDLS and CDR2 YYNGEE. The CDR3 sequence is 15 residues long. V was cut by 0 bases and J by 1 base, with 8 bases left in between.